The present TCR beta chain was sequenced within a study of blood T cell repertoires in COVID-19. About the study: Whether acute or convalescent, the COVID-19 samples came from the United States, Italy and Spain. PBMCs, B-cell-depleted T cells, or T cells were the source of the cDNA or gDNA that made up the material.

The CDR3 runs 14 residues. Trimming removed 1 base from V and 6 bases from J, with 9 bases in between. Germline V gene data show CDR1 as SGHTA and CDR2 as FQGNSA. Authors' processing steps: Amplification with reference gene primers provided the estimates of nucleated cell counts. Sequenced by immunoSEQ multiplex PCR; TCRdb stores in-frame clones only, minus some. For V, J and clone size, that table is used; D and trimming come from the DNA. The top ten clones hold 1% to 1.5% of a sample with around 280,000 clones, around nine tenths of them seen once. Material: peripheral blood. The sequence was obtained from a man in his sixties or seventies with acute or convalescent COVID-19. The V gene is TRBV7-2, the J gene TRBJ2-2, with D possibly matching TRBD1 (6 bases). DNA of the CDR3: TGTGCCAGCAGCTTAGACCCAGGGGCCGGGGAGCTGTTTTTT. Encoded protein: CASSLDPGAGELFF.